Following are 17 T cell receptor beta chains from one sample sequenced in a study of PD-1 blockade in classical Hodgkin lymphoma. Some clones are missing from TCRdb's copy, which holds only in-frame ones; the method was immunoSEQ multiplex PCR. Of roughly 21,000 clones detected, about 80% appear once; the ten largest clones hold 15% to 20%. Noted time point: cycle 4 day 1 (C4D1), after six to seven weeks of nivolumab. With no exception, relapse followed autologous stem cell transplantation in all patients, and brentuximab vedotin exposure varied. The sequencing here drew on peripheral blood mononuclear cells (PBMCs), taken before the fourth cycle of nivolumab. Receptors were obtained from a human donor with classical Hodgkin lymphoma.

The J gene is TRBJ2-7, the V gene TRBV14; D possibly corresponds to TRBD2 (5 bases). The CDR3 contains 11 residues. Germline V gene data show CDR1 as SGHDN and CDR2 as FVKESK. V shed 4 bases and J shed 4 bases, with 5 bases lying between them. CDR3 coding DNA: TGTGCCAGCAGCCGGAGGTACGAGCAGTACTTC. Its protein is CASSRRYEQYF.

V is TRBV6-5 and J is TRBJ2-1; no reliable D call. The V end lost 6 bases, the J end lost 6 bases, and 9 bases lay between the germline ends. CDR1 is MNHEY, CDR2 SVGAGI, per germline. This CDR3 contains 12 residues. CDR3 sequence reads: CASSPSGNEQFF. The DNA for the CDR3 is TGTGCCAGCAGCCCGAGTGGCAATGAGCAGTTCTTC.

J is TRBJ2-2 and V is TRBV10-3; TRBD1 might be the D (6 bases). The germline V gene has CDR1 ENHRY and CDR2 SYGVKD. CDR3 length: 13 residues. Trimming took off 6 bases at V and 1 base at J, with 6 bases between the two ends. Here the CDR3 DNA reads TGTGCCATCAGACAGGGGAACACCGGGGAGCTGTTTTTT. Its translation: CAIRQGNTGELFF.

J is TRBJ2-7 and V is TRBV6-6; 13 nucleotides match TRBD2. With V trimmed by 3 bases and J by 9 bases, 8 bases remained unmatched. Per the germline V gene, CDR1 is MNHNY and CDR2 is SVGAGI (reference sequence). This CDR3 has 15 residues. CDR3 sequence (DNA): TGTGCCAGCAGTTATTCGAGACTAGCGGGAGGTCCGCAGTACTTC. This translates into CASSYSRLAGGPQYF.

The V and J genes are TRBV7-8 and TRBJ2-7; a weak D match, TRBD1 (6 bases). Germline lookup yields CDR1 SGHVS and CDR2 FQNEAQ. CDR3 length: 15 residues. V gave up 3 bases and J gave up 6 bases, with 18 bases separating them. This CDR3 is CASSFAGYRVGEQYF. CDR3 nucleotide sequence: TGTGCCAGCAGCTTCGCTGGCTACAGGGTAGGCGAGCAGTACTTC.

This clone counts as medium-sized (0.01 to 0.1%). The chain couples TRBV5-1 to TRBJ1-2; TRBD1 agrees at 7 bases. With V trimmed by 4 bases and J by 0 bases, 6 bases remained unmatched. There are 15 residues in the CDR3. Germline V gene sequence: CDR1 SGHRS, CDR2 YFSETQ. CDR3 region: CASSQQGSANYGYTF. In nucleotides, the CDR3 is TGCGCCAGCAGCCAACAGGGGTCAGCTAACTATGGCTACACCTTC.

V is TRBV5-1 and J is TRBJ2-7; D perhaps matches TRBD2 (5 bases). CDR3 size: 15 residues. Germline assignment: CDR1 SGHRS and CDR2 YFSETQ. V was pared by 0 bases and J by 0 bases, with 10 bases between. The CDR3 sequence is CASSLAPRDSYEQYF. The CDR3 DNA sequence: TGCGCCAGCAGCTTGGCACCACGGGACTCCTACGAGCAGTACTTC.

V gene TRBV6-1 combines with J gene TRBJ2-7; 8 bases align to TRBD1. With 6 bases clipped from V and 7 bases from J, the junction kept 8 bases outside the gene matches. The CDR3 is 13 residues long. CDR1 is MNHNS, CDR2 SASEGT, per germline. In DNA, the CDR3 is TGTGCCAGCAGAGTTACAGGGGGTCGAGAGCAGTACTTC. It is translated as CASRVTGGREQYF.

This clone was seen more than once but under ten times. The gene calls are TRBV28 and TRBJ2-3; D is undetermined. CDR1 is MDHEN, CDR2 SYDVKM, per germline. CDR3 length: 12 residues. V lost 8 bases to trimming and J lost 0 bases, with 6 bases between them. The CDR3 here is CASGESTDTQYF. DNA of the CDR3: TGTGCCAGCGGGGAAAGCACAGATACGCAGTATTTT.

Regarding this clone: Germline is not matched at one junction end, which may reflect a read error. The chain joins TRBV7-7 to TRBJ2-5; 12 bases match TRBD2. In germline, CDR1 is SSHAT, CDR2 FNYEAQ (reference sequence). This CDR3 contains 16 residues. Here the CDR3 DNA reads TGTGCTAGCAGCTTAAGACTAGCGGGAGTGGGAGAGACCCAGTACTTC. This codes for CASSLRLAGVGETQYF.

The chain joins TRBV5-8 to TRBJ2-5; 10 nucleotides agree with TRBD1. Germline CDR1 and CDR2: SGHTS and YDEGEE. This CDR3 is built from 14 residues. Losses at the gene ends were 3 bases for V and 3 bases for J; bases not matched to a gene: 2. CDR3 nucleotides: TGTGCCAGCAGCTCCGGGACAGGGGAAGAGACCCAGTACTTC. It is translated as CASSSGTGEETQYF.

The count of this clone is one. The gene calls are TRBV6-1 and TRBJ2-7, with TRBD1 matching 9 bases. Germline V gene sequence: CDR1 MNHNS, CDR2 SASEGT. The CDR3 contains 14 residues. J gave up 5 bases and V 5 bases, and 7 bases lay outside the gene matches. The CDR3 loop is CASSPGTGIDEQYF. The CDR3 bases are TGTGCCAGCAGTCCCGGGACAGGGATAGACGAGCAGTACTTC.

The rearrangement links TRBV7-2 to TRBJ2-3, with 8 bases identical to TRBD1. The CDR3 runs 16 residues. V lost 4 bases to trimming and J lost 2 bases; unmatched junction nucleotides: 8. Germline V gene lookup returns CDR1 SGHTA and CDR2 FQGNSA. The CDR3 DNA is TGTGCCAGCAGCTCCGGACAGGGTCTCTTCACAGATACGCAGTATTTT. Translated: CASSSGQGLFTDTQYF. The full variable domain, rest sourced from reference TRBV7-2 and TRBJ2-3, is GAGVSQSPSNKVTEKGKDVELRCDPISGHTALYWYRQSLGQGLEFLIYFQGNSAPDKSGLPSDRFSAERTGGSVSTLTIQRTQQEDSAVYLCASSSGQGLFTDTQYFGPGTRLTVL.

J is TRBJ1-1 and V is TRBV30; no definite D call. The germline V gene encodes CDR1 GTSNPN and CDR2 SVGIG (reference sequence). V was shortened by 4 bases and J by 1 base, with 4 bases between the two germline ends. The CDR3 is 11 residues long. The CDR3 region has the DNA TGTGCCTGGAAAAAGAACACTGAAGCTTTCTTT. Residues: CAWKKNTEAFF.

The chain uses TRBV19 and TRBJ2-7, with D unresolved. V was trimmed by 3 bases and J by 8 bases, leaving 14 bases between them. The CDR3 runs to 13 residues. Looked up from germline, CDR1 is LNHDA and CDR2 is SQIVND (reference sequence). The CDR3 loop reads CASSMFRYDQQYF. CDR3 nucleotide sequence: TGTGCCAGTAGTATGTTTAGGTACGACCAGCAGTACTTC.

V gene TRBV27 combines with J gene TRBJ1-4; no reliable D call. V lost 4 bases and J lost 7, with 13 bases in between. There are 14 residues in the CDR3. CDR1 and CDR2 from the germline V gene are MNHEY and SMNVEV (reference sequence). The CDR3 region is CASSSLGPGEKLFF. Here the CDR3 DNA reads TGTGCCAGCAGTTCTCTAGGGCCCGGTGAAAAACTGTTTTTT.

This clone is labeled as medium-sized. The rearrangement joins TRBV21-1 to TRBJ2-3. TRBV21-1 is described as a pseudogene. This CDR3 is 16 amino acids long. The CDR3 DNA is TGTGCCAGCAGCAAACAGGCACAGGACTTCACAGATACGCAGTATTTT. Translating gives CASSKQAQDFTDTQYF.